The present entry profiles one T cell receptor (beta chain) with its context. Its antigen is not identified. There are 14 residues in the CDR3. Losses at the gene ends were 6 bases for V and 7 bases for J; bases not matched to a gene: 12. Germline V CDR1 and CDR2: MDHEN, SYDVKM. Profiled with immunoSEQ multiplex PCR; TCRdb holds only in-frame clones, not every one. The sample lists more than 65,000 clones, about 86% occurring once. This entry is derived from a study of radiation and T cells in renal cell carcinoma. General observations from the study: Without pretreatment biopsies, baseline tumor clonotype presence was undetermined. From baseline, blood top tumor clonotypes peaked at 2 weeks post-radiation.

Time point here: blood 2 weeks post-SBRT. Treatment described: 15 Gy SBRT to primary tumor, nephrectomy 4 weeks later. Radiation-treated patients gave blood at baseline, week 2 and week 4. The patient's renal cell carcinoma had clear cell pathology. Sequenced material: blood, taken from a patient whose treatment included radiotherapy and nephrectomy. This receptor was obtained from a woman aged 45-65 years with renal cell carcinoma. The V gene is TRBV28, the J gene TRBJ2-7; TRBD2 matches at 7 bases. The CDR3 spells CASRPGGLVMEQYF. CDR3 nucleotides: TGTGCCAGCAGGCCGGGAGGACTCGTCATGGAGCAGTACTTC.